These 13 T cell receptor beta chains came from one sample sequenced in a study of T-cell memory formation after mild COVID-19. TCRdb re-called the 5' RACE reads with MiXCR, one entry per CDR3 protein. The data contain around 430,000 distinct CDR3 sequences, about a sixth of them singletons. The sequenced material came from PBMCs or a T cell subset sorted from them (not recorded which). These receptors all come from a man between 18 and 29 years old who had mild COVID-19 (a few samples of this study predate the infection). Cell type and time point are not known.

This clonotype was counted once. V and J are TRBV15 and TRBJ2-7, with D perhaps TRBD2 (7 bases). Germline CDR1 and CDR2: LNHNV and YYDKDF (reference sequence). Trimming shortened V by 0 bases and J by 4 bases, and 10 bases separated the two germline ends. The CDR3 is 14 amino acids. CDR3 sequence (DNA): TGTGCCACCAGCAGAGAACGGGGGGCGTACGAGCAGTACGTC. This encodes CATSRERGAYEQYV.

The chain combines TRBV19 with TRBJ2-2; the match to TRBD1 covers 8 bases. V shed 6 bases, J shed 6 bases, and the junction held 9 bases outside the gene matches. This CDR3 has 15 amino acids. Germline V lookup: CDR1 LNHDA, CDR2 SQIVND (reference sequence). CDR3 region: CASRYLQGAAGELFF. CDR3 nucleotide sequence: TGTGCCAGTAGATATCTGCAGGGGGCGGCCGGGGAGCTGTTTTTT.

This clonotype appeared many times. The chain has TRBV6-5 and TRBJ2-3, with TRBD1 matching 9 bases. Trimming cost V 6 bases and J 3 bases; bases outside gene matches: 7. The CDR3 consists of 15 residues. Germline V gene sequence: CDR1 MNHEY, CDR2 SVGAGI. For the CDR3, the DNA is TGTGCCAGCAGATCGGACAGGGGTAGGACAGATACGCAGTATTTT. Translating gives CASRSDRGRTDTQYF.

This clonotype was seen a few times. This CDR3 is CASSPTRTANTGELFF. CDR3 coding DNA: TGTGCCAGCTCACCGACCCGGACCGCGAACACCGGGGAGCTGTTTTTT. V gene TRBV18 combines with J gene TRBJ2-2; D is unclear. The ends were cut back, 3 bases at V and 0 bases at J, with 11 bases in the middle. This CDR3 is built from 16 residues. CDR1 is KGHSH, CDR2 LQKENI, per germline.

The J gene is TRBJ1-4, the V gene TRBV30; possible D gene TRBD1, 5 bases. Germline V gene lookup returns CDR1 GTSNPN and CDR2 SVGIG (reference sequence). V was cut by 3 bases and J by 8 bases, with 19 bases left in between. There are 15 residues in the CDR3. The CDR3, as DNA: TGTGCCTGGAGCGAAGGGACGGGGATTTTGGAAAAACTGTTTTTT. It is translated as CAWSEGTGILEKLFF.

This sequence joins TRBV11-2 and TRBJ2-3, with TRBD1 matching 8 bases. The CDR3 is 19 amino acids. Germline V CDR1 and CDR2: SGHAT, FQNNGV. V shed 4 bases and J 3 bases; nucleotides not matched to a gene: 18. The CDR3 DNA reads as TGTGCCAGCAGCTCTTCGACCAGGTTCGGACAGGGTTATACAGATACGCAGTATTTT. It is translated as CASSSSTRFGQGYTDTQYF.

V gene TRBV6-5 combines with J gene TRBJ2-1; D not certain. Germline assignment: CDR1 MNHEY and CDR2 SVGAGI. The length of the CDR3 is 14 residues. The V end lost 7 bases, the J end lost 0 bases, and 10 bases lay between the germline ends. The CDR3 coding sequence is TGTGCCAGCACCATTGACCACTCCTACAATGAGCAGTTCTTC. Its protein is CASTIDHSYNEQFF.

This clonotype was recorded only once. This sequence joins TRBV24-1 and TRBJ2-5; 9 bases map to TRBD2. The length of the CDR3 is 15 residues. After removal of 4 bases from V and 5 bases from J, the junction contained 7 bases not matched to a gene. In germline, CDR1 is KGHDR, CDR2 SFDVKD. DNA for the CDR3: TGTGCCACCAGTGAGGTAGCGGGGGTCCGGGAGACCCAGTACTTC. As protein: CATSEVAGVRETQYF.

The chain has TRBV5-1 and TRBJ2-7, with D possibly being TRBD2 (5 bases). There are 13 residues in the CDR3. V was pared by 4 bases and J by 3 bases, with 11 bases between. Germline assignment: CDR1 SGHRS and CDR2 YFSETQ. The chain's CDR3 is CASSHSEGYEQYF. CDR3 DNA sequence: TGCGCCAGCAGCCACTCCGAGGGCTACGAGCAGTACTTC.

The chain employs TRBV7-9 and TRBJ2-5; possible D gene TRBD2, 5 bases. This CDR3 spans 15 amino acids. The V end lost 6 bases, the J end lost 4 bases, and 18 bases lay between the germline ends. Germline V gene data show CDR1 as SEHNR and CDR2 as FQNEAQ (reference sequence). The CDR3 here is CASRSPPGSGETQYF. In nucleotides, the CDR3 is TGTGCCAGCAGATCCCCGCCGGGGAGTGGAGAGACCCAGTACTTC. Full variable domain (remainder filled in from reference TRBV7-9 and TRBJ2-5): DTGVSQNPRHKITKRGQNVTFRCDPISEHNRLYWYRQTLGQGPEFLTYFQNEAQLEKSRLLSDRFSAERPKGSFSTLEIQRTEQGDSAMYLCASRSPPGSGETQYFGPGTRLLVL.

CDR3 protein: CSAREVAFNTEAFF. The DNA of the CDR3 is TGCAGTGCTAGAGAGGTGGCCTTTAACACTGAAGCTTTCTTT. The J gene is TRBJ1-1, the V gene TRBV20-1; D is ambiguous. The CDR3 extends over 14 amino acids. Between the trimmed V and J ends, which lost 0 bases and 2 bases, there was a span of 10 bases. Germline CDR1 reads DFQATT; CDR2 reads SNEGSKA (reference sequence).

The chain joins TRBV3-1 to TRBJ1-2, with TRBD1 as a possible D gene (5 bases). This CDR3 has 17 residues. Trimming cost V 4 bases and J 4 bases, with 22 bases left between them. Germline CDR1 and CDR2: LGHDT and YNNKEL (reference sequence). The CDR3 is CASSLGLGGVGPYGYTF. In nucleotides, the CDR3 is TGTGCCAGCAGCCTGGGTCTGGGGGGTGTTGGCCCCTATGGCTACACCTTC.

The chain couples TRBV6-1 to TRBJ2-7, with TRBD2 matching 7 bases. Germline V CDR1 and CDR2: MNHNS, SASEGT. The ends lost 10 bases at V and 3 bases at J; junction bases unmatched: 12. The CDR3 sequence is 14 residues long. CDR3 region: CATGGGGTNYEQYV. Here the CDR3 DNA reads TGTGCCACCGGAGGTGGGGGGACTAACTACGAGCAGTACGTC.